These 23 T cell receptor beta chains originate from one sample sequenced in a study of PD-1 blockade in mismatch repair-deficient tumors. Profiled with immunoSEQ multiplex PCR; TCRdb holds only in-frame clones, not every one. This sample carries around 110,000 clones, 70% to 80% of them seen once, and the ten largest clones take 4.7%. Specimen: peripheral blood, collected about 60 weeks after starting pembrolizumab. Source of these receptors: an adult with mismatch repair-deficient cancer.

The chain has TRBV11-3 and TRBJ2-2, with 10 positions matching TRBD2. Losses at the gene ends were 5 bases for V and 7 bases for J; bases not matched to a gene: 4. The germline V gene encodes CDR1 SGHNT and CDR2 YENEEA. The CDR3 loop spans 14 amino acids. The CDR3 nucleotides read TGTGCCAGCAGCCCCCAGCGGGAGGGCGGGGAGCTGTTTTTT. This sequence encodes CASSPQREGGELFF.

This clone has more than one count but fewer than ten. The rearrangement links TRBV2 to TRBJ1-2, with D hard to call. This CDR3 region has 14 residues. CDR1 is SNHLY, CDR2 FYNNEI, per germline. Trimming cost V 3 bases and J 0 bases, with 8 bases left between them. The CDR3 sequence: CASSEERANYGYTF. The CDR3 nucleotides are TGTGCCAGCAGTGAGGAGCGAGCTAACTATGGCTACACCTTC.

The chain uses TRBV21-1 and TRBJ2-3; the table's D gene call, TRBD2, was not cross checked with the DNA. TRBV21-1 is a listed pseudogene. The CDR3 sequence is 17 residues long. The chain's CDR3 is CASSGQGAGACTDTQYF. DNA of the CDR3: TGTGCCAGCAGCGGCCAAGGGGCGGGGGCCTGCACAGATACGCAGTATTTT.

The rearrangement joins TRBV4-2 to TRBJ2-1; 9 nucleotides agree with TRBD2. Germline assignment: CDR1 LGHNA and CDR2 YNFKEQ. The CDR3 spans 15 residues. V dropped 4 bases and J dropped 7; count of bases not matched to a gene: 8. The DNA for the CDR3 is TGTGCCAGCAGCCTCCAGACTAGCGGATTAAATGAGCAGTTCTTC. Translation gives CASSLQTSGLNEQFF.

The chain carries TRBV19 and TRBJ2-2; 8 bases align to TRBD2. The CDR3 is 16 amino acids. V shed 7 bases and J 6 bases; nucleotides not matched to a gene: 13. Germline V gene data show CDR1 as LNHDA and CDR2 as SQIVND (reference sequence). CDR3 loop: CASTLLLASGPGELFF. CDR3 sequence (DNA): TGTGCCAGTACCCTTCTGCTGGCTAGCGGGCCCGGGGAGCTGTTTTTT.

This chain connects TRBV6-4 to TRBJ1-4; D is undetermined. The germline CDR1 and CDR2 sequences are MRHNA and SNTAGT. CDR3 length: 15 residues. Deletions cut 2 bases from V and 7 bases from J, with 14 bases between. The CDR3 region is CASSDQPGFGEKLFF. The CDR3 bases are TGTGCCAGCAGTGACCAGCCGGGGTTTGGTGAAAAACTGTTTTTT.

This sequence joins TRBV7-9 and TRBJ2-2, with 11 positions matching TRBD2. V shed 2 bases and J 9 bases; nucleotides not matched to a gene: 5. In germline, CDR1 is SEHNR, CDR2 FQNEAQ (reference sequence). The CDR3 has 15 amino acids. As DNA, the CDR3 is TGTGCCAGCAGCTTAATAGCGGGAGGGCCGAGGGAGCTGTTTTTT. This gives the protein CASSLIAGGPRELFF. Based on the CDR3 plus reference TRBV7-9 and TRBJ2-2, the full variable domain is DTGVSQNPRHKITKRGQNVTFRCDPISEHNRLYWYRQTLGQGPEFLTYFQNEAQLEKSRLLSDRFSAERPKGSFSTLEIQRTEQGDSAMYLCASSLIAGGPRELFFGEGSRLTVL.

The CDR3 nucleotides read TGCGCCAGCAGCCTACAGGGGGCCAATTCCGGGGAGCTGTTTTTT. This codes for CASSLQGANSGELFF. The chain couples TRBV4-1 to TRBJ2-2; 9 nucleotides agree with TRBD1. CDR1 is MGHRA, CDR2 YSYEKL, per germline. V lost 4 bases, J lost 6 bases, and 6 bases stayed unmatched. There are 15 residues in the CDR3.

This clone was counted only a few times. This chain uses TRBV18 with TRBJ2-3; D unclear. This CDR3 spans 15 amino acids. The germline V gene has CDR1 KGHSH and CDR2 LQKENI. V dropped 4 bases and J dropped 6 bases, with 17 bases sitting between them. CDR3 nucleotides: TGTGCCAGCTCACGCGAAACCGTCAGCCACGATACGCAGTATTTT. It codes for CASSRETVSHDTQYF.

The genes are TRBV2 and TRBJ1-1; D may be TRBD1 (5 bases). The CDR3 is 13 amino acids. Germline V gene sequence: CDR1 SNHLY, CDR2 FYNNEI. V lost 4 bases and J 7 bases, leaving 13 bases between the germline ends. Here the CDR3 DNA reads TGTGCCAGCAGTGGAGAGAGGGGTTATGAAGCTTTCTTT. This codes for CASSGERGYEAFF.

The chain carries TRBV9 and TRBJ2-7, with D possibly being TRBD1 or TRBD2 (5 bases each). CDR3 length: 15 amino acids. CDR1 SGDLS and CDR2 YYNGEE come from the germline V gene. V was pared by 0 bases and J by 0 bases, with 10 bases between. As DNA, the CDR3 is TGTGCCAGCAGCGTAGATATCGGGGCCTCCTACGAGCAGTACTTC. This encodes CASSVDIGASYEQYF. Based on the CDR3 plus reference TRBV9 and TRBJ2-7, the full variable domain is DSGVTQTPKHLITATGQRVTLRCSPRSGDLSVYWYQQSLDQGLQFLIQYYNGEERAKGNILERFSAQQFPDLHSELNLSSLELGDSALYFCASSVDIGASYEQYFGPGTRLTVT.

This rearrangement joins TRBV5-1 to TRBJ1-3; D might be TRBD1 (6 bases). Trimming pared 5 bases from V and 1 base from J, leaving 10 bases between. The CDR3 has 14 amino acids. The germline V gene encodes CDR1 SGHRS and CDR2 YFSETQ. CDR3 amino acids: CASRLQGSGNTIYF. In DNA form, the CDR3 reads TGCGCCAGCAGATTACAGGGATCTGGAAACACCATATATTTT.

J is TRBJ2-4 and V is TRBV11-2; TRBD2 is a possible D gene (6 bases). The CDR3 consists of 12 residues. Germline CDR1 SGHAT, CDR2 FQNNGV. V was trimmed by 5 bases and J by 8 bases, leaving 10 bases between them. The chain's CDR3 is CASSQLADIQYF. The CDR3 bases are TGTGCCAGCAGCCAACTAGCAGACATTCAGTACTTC.

In DNA, the CDR3 is TGTGCCAGCAGCTTGAGCGCAAATACGCAGTATTTT. Encoded protein: CASSLSANTQYF. The rearrangement uses TRBV9 and TRBJ2-3; D remains ambiguous. Per the germline V gene, CDR1 is SGDLS and CDR2 is YYNGEE. The CDR3 totals 12 residues. V was shortened by 4 bases and J by 7 bases, with 10 bases between the two germline ends.

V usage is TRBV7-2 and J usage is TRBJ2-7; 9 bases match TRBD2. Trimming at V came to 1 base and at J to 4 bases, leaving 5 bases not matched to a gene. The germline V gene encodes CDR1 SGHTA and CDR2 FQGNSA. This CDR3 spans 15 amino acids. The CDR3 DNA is TGTGCCAGCAGCTTAGTCTCCGCGGGGGGGTACGAGCAGTACTTC. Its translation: CASSLVSAGGYEQYF.

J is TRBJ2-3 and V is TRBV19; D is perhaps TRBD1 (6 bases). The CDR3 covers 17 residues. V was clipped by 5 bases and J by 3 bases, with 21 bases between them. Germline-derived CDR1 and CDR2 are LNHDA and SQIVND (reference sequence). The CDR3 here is CASSLFSGASGTDTQYF. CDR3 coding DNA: TGTGCCAGTAGTTTATTCTCAGGGGCGAGCGGTACAGATACGCAGTATTTT.

The CDR3 DNA follows: TGTGCCAGCAGCACAGGGGGCGTAGATGGCTACACCTTC. It is translated as CASSTGGVDGYTF. This sequence joins TRBV6-6 and TRBJ1-2, with 9 bases lining up with TRBD1. Germline-derived CDR1 and CDR2 are MNHNY and SVGAGI (reference sequence). J gave up 6 bases and V 6 bases, and 5 bases lay outside the gene matches. The CDR3 totals 13 residues.

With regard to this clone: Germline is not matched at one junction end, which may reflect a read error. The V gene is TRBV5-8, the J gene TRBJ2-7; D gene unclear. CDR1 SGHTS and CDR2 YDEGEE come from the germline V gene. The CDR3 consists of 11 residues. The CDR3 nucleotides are TGTGCCAGCAGCTTGGACTACGGGCAGTACTTC. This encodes CASSLDYGQYF.

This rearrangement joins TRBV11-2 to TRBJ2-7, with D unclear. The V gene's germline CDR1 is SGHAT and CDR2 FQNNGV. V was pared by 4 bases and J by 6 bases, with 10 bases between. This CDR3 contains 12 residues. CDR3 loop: CASSSPVGEQYF. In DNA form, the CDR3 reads TGTGCCAGCAGCTCCCCCGTGGGCGAGCAGTACTTC.

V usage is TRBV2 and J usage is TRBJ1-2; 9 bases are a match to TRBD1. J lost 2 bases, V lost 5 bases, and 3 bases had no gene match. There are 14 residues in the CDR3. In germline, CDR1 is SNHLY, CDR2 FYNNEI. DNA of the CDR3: TGTGCCAGCAGTCCCGGGACAGGGAACTATGGCTACACCTTC. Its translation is CASSPGTGNYGYTF. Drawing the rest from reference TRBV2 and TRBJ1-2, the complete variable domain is EPEVTQTPSHQVTQMGQEVILRCVPISNHLYFYWYRQILGQKVEFLVSFYNNEISEKSEIFDDQFSVERPDGSNFTLKIRSTKLEDSAMYFCASSPGTGNYGYTFGSGTRLTVV.

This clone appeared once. The DNA of the CDR3 is TGTGCCAGCAGCCAATCAGGGACAGGGGACCTCTACGAGCAGTACTTC. Its protein product is CASSQSGTGDLYEQYF. The chain combines TRBV4-2 with TRBJ2-7, with 10 bases lining up with TRBD1. The length of the CDR3 is 16 residues. The V gene's germline CDR1 is LGHNA and CDR2 YNFKEQ. The trim removed 2 bases at V and 3 bases at J, leaving 7 bases unmatched.

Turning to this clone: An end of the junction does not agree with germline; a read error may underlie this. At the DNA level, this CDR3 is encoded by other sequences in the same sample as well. CDR3 bases: TGTGCCAGCAGCTCCTACCCCGGCACTAGCAGCTACGAGCAGTACTTT. Residues: CASSSYPGTSSYEQYF. This chain uses TRBV11-3 with TRBJ2-7, with a possible D match to TRBD2 (6 bases). CDR3 size: 16 residues. From germline, CDR1 is SGHNT and CDR2 YENEEA.

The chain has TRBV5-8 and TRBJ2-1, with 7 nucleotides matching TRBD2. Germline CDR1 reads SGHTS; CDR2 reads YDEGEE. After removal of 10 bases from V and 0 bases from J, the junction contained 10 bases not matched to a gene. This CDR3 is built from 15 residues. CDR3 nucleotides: TGTGCCCCCCCACCGCGGGGGAGCTCCTACAATGAGCAGTTCTTC. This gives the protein CAPPPRGSSYNEQFF.